This TCR beta chain derives from a study of cytomegalovirus exposure and HLA in healthy donors. This PCR relied on a set of 60 Vbeta primers and 13 Jbeta primers. This table comes from immunoSEQ multiplex PCR, and its TCRdb copy is limited to in-frame clones, with some not included. The sample has 90,000 to 120,000 clones; 80% to 90% are singletons. V shed 5 bases and J shed 0 bases, with 19 bases lying between them. The CDR3 is 17 residues long. Germline V lookup: CDR1 LNHNV, CDR2 YYDKDF (reference sequence). The TCR originated in a woman between 18 and 29 years old in good health and CMV-seronegative. Material for sequencing was PBMCs. The rearrangement uses TRBV15 and TRBJ1-1; D may be TRBD1 (5 bases). CDR3 sequence reads: CATSPFIDSNVNTEAFF. CDR3 nucleotides: TGTGCCACCAGCCCCTTTATAGACAGTAACGTGAACACTGAAGCTTTCTTT.